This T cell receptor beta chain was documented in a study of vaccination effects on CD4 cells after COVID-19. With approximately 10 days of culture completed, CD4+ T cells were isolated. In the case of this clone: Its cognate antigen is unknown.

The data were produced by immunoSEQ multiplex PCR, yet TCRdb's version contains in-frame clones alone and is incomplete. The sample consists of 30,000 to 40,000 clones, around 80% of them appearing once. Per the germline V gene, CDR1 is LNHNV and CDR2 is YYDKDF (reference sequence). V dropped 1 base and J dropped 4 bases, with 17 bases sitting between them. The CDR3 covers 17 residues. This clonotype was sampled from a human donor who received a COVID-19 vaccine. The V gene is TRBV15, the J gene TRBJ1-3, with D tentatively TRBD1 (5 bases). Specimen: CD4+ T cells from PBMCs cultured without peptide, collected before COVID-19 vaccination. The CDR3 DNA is TGTGCCACCAGCAGAGGCTGGCATGGGACTGCCGGAAACACCATATATTTT. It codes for CATSRGWHGTAGNTIYF.